The next 18 T cell receptor beta chains were all read from a single sample in a study of cytomegalovirus exposure and HLA in healthy donors. This PCR relied on a set of 60 Vbeta primers and 13 Jbeta primers. The repertoire was sequenced with immunoSEQ multiplex PCR; TCRdb's copy has only in-frame clones and lacks some. This table has 150,000 to 200,000 clones, approximately 83% appearing once. The sample was PBMCs. The source is a male donor in good health and CMV-seronegative.

This clone was counted only a few times. The chain uses TRBV6-1 and TRBJ1-1; a weak D match, TRBD1 (6 bases). This CDR3 comprises 13 residues. Germline CDR1 is MNHNS and CDR2 is SASEGT. Trimming took 2 bases from V and 10 from J, leaving 14 bases between them. CDR3 DNA: TGTGCCAGCAGTGAAAAAGGGGGGGTGGTAGCTTTCTTT. As protein: CASSEKGGVVAFF.

This chain joins TRBV28 and TRBJ1-3; TRBD1 matches 8 bases. V gave up 6 bases and J gave up 2 bases; unmatched junction bases: 6. This CDR3 comprises 15 residues. The germline V gene encodes CDR1 MDHEN and CDR2 SYDVKM. CDR3 residues: CASSLQGVAGNTIYF. CDR3 sequence (DNA): TGTGCCAGCAGCCTACAGGGGGTCGCTGGAAACACCATATATTTT.

This chain connects TRBV28 to TRBJ2-5; D is perhaps TRBD2 (6 bases). From germline, CDR1 is MDHEN and CDR2 SYDVKM. There are 12 residues in the CDR3. V lost 8 bases, J lost 2 bases, and 9 bases lay in between. For the CDR3, the DNA is TGTGCCAGCGGGGGGAGGCAAGAGACCCAGTACTTC. Amino acid sequence: CASGGRQETQYF.

The chain carries TRBV6-5 and TRBJ2-3; 10 bases agree with TRBD2. The CDR3 is 15 residues long. The J segment lost 3 bases and the V segment lost 6 bases, leaving 6 bases of the junction unmatched. Germline V gene lookup returns CDR1 MNHEY and CDR2 SVGAGI. The chain's CDR3 is CASSISGRRTDTQYF. The CDR3 DNA is TGTGCCAGCAGCATTAGCGGGAGGAGGACAGATACGCAGTATTTT.

The gene calls are TRBV5-1 and TRBJ1-1, with 8 nucleotides matching TRBD1. CDR3 length: 14 amino acids. Trimming at V came to 4 bases and at J to 1 base, leaving 3 bases not matched to a gene. Germline V gene data show CDR1 as SGHRS and CDR2 as YFSETQ. CDR3 nucleotide sequence: TGCGCCAGCAGCCCTCAGGGGGCGAACACTGAAGCTTTCTTT. The encoded protein is CASSPQGANTEAFF.

This chain connects TRBV28 to TRBJ2-7, with 9 bases that match TRBD1. The CDR3 is 16 amino acids. V shed 1 base and J 5 bases; nucleotides not matched to a gene: 9. Germline CDR1 MDHEN, CDR2 SYDVKM. This CDR3 reads CASSLYYRGQLDEQYF. CDR3 bases: TGTGCCAGCAGTTTATACTACAGGGGGCAGTTGGACGAGCAGTACTTC. Drawing the rest from reference TRBV28 and TRBJ2-7, the complete variable domain is DVKVTQSSRYLVKRTGEKVFLECVQDMDHENMFWYRQDPGLGLRLIYFSYDVKMKEKGDIPEGYSVSREKKERFSLILESASTNQTSMYLCASSLYYRGQLDEQYFGPGTRLTVT.

The rearrangement joins TRBV27 to TRBJ2-1, with unresolved D. Trimming cost V 5 bases and J 5 bases, with 10 bases left between them. The germline V gene has CDR1 MNHEY and CDR2 SMNVEV (reference sequence). This CDR3 has 13 amino acids. CDR3 protein: CASSPLLDNEQFF. In DNA form, the CDR3 reads TGTGCCAGCAGTCCCCTCCTAGACAATGAGCAGTTCTTC.

In its sample, this clone was seen a few times. This chain connects TRBV30 to TRBJ1-4; unclear D gene. The germline V gene has CDR1 GTSNPN and CDR2 SVGIG (reference sequence). V was shortened by 4 bases and J by 10 bases, with 19 bases between the two germline ends. The CDR3 spans 14 residues. This CDR3 reads CAWTLGFQRAKLFF. The DNA for the CDR3 is TGTGCCTGGACCCTCGGGTTTCAGAGGGCAAAACTGTTTTTT.

This clone came up a few times. The chain combines TRBV6-5 with TRBJ2-7, with a tentative D call TRBD2 (7 bases). The CDR3 runs 13 residues. Deletions cut 10 bases from V and 1 base from J, with 14 bases between. Looked up from germline, CDR1 is MNHEY and CDR2 is SVGAGI. For the CDR3, the DNA is TGTGCCACCGAGGGAGGGGGGTCCTACGAGCAGTACTTC. The encoded protein is CATEGGGSYEQYF.

CDR3 DNA: TGCGCCAGCAGCCAAGACCGGGGAGGGGCAACGTCCACAGATACGCAGTATTTT. Its translation is CASSQDRGGATSTDTQYF. The chain employs TRBV4-3 and TRBJ2-3; 7 bases are shared with TRBD2. The junction had 11 bases not matched to a gene; V was cut back by 0 bases and J by 2 bases. This CDR3 region has 18 residues. Per the germline V gene, CDR1 is LGHNA and CDR2 is YSLEER.

This chain links TRBV9 with TRBJ2-7; D may be TRBD2 (7 bases). Germline CDR1 reads SGDLS; CDR2 reads YYNGEE. CDR3 length: 14 amino acids. Deletions cut 2 bases from V and 5 bases from J, with 14 bases between. CDR3 nucleotide sequence: TGTGCCAGCAGCGTGGGGCGGGGGCAGCACGAGCAGTACTTC. This gives the protein CASSVGRGQHEQYF.

J is TRBJ2-2 and V is TRBV7-6; D is unresolved. The CDR3 loop spans 15 amino acids. CDR1 and CDR2 (germline): SGHVS, FNYEAQ. The germline V and J ends were trimmed by 1 base and 5 bases, with 11 bases remaining between them. The CDR3 protein is CASSLVVEDTGELFF. The CDR3, as DNA: TGTGCCAGCAGCTTAGTAGTCGAAGATACCGGGGAGCTGTTTTTT.

This clone was counted a few times. The chain couples TRBV2 to TRBJ2-7; 10 bases agree with TRBD1. The J segment lost 4 bases and the V segment lost 3 bases, leaving 3 bases of the junction unmatched. Germline lookup yields CDR1 SNHLY and CDR2 FYNNEI. This CDR3 region has 14 residues. The CDR3 loop is CASSDWTGGYEQYF. The CDR3 DNA reads as TGTGCCAGCAGTGATTGGACAGGGGGGTACGAGCAGTACTTC.

The gene calls are TRBV9 and TRBJ2-7; 8 nucleotides match TRBD2. The germline CDR1 and CDR2 sequences are SGDLS and YYNGEE. The CDR3 has 14 residues. V lost 0 bases and J lost 2; bases outside the gene matches: 1. This CDR3 reads CASSVAGGTYEQYF. The CDR3, as DNA: TGTGCCAGCAGCGTAGCGGGGGGGACCTACGAGCAGTACTTC.

This chain uses TRBV28 with TRBJ2-7, with 7 positions matching TRBD2. J was trimmed by 3 bases and V by 2 bases; bases with no gene match: 4. Germline values: CDR1 MDHEN, CDR2 SYDVKM. The CDR3 covers 14 residues. The CDR3 DNA is TGTGCCAGCAGTTTACGGGAGGCAAGCTACGAGCAGTACTTC. Translation gives CASSLREASYEQYF.

This clone appeared a single time. This chain joins TRBV25-1 and TRBJ2-5; no firm D call. The CDR3 runs to 13 residues. V was clipped by 5 bases and J by 7 bases, with 14 bases between them. The germline V gene encodes CDR1 MGHDK and CDR2 SYGVNS. The chain's CDR3 is CASSPRGFRTQYF. For the CDR3, the DNA is TGTGCCAGCAGTCCTCGTGGCTTCAGGACCCAGTACTTC.

The chain links TRBV11-2 to TRBJ2-1, with D unresolved. V lost 3 bases and J 0 bases, leaving 21 bases between the germline ends. The CDR3 length is 19 residues. Germline V gives CDR1 SGHAT, CDR2 FQNNGV. Here the CDR3 DNA reads TGTGCCAGCAGCTTTAAGTTATCGTCTGCCTTTAGCTCCTACAATGAGCAGTTCTTC. Translating gives CASSFKLSSAFSSYNEQFF.

DNA of the CDR3: TGTGCCAGCACCTACAGGCAGGGGATTAACTATGGCTACACCTTC. Residues: CASTYRQGINYGYTF. The genes are TRBV6-5 and TRBJ1-2; D may be TRBD1 (6 bases). The CDR3 spans 15 residues. V shed 7 bases and J shed 1 base, with 16 bases lying between them. Per germline, CDR1 MNHEY and CDR2 SVGAGI.